This T cell receptor beta chain emerged from a study of CD8+CD57+ T cells in acquired aplastic anemia. Whole-study context: Sorted CD4+ and CD8+ cells yielded DNA averaging around 3.2 ug. Overall study findings and caveats: Comparison of patients with controls identified roughly 27 shared CD8+ CDR3 sequences. Any difference that existed in CD8+ Simpson's diversity between patients and controls was not significant.

A note on this clonotype: Antigen unknown.

Genomic DNA templated the TCR beta VDJ and CDR3 profiling. Using its own MiXCR run on the reads, TCRdb lists one record per CDR3 protein. The sample yields over 150,000 distinct CDR3 sequences, about 64% seen once. CD8+CD57+ cell expansion, shown by flow cytometry, had occurred in the patients selected for sequencing. There was no therapy given to any patient before the blood sampling took place. Germline CDR1 SGHTA, CDR2 FQGTGA. Trimming removed 4 bases at V and 2 bases at J, with 11 bases between. This CDR3 spans 14 amino acids. Sequencing used sorted CD4+, CD8+, or CD8+CD57+ T cells (not recorded which) from PBMCs. The sequence was obtained from a human donor with aplastic anemia. The chain carries TRBV7-3 and TRBJ2-5; D is unresolved. CDR3 in amino acids: CASSYGPGQETQYF. The DNA of the CDR3 is TGTGCCAGCAGCTACGGACCCGGTCAAGAGACCCAGTACTTC.